This TCR beta chain was sequenced in a study of vaccination effects on CD4 cells after COVID-19. General observations from the study: In the late period after vaccination, infection- and vaccine-induced clones contracted markedly. Cross-reactivity with common cold coronaviruses was shown by only 1 of 255 vaccine-induced clones in healthy vaccinees.

With the ViraFEST assay, the study expanded antigen-specific CD4+ T cells using viral peptide pools, then sequenced them. After about 10 days in culture, the CD4+ T cells were isolated. Nobody among the vaccine recipients had prior SARS-CoV-2 infection (nucleocapsid antibodies were negative). Cultures used roughly 2 million PBMC per well, approximately 9.7 IU/ml IL-2 and around 9.7 ug/ml peptides. This table comes from immunoSEQ multiplex PCR, and its TCRdb copy is limited to in-frame clones, with some not included. The sample yields roughly 45,000 clones, roughly 79% seen once. Germline loops: CDR1 MRHNA, CDR2 SNTAGT. Trimming removed 6 bases from V and 2 bases from J, with 11 bases in between. This CDR3 comprises 13 residues. Comments on this clone: Its antigen is not identified.

The sample was CD4+ T cells from PBMCs cultured with SARS-CoV-2 spike peptides, taken before COVID-19 vaccination. The receptor was isolated from a human donor who received a COVID-19 vaccine. The V and J genes are TRBV6-4 and TRBJ2-7; no reliable D call. The CDR3 DNA is TGTGCCAGCAGACCCTACCCTCCCTACGAGCAGTACGTC. Amino acid sequence: CASRPYPPYEQYV.